These 11 T cell receptor beta chains were all obtained from the same sample, sequenced in a study of vaccination and CD4 T cells after COVID-19. These receptors have no identified antigens. Treatment here: roughly nine-day PBMC culture with coronavirus spike peptide pools or control peptides (ViraFEST assay). Ahead of the COVID-19 pandemic (2011-2018), the CD4+ T cells of the unexposed donor were collected. Oncomine TCR Beta short-read sequencing was applied to DNA from cultured CD4+ T cells. TCRdb recomputed calls from the PCR reads with MiXCR, one row per CDR3 protein. This sample yields about 7,500 distinct CDR3 sequences, of which roughly two fifths are seen a single time; over 11% belongs to the top ten. Input material: CD4+ T cells from blood, cultured in vitro. Receptor source: a human donor in good health.

This chain joins TRBV12-3 or TRBV12-4 and TRBJ1-2, with 9 bases lining up with TRBD1. The CDR3 runs to 14 residues. The junction had 9 bases not matched to a gene; V was cut back by 5 bases and J by 8 bases. The CDR3 here is CASSPDRGPIGYTF. The CDR3, as DNA: TGTGCCAGCAGTCCGGACAGGGGCCCTATCGGCTACACCTTC.

This clonotype was counted between two and nine times. The rearrangement joins TRBV20-1 to TRBJ2-5, with D uncertain. The CDR3 extends over 12 amino acids. The V and J ends lost 6 bases and 5 bases respectively, with 13 bases between them. Per germline, CDR1 DFQATT and CDR2 SNEGSKA (reference sequence). For the CDR3, the DNA is TGCAGTGCCTTCACCCCCGGGGAGACCCAGTACTTC. Encoded protein: CSAFTPGETQYF.

The V and J genes are TRBV7-9 and TRBJ1-3; 7 bases align to TRBD1. Germline V CDR1 and CDR2: SEHNR, FQNEAQ (reference sequence). With V trimmed by 3 bases and J by 0 bases, 5 bases remained unmatched. CDR3 length: 16 amino acids. CDR3 DNA: TGTGCCAGCAGCTTCGGGACAGACCTCTCTGGAAACACCATATATTTT. Its translation is CASSFGTDLSGNTIYF.

The rearrangement uses TRBV5-1 and TRBJ1-1, with TRBD1 as a possible D gene (6 bases). The CDR3 totals 16 residues. Germline V gene sequence: CDR1 SGHRS, CDR2 YFSETQ. Trimming removed 1 base from V and 1 base from J, with 14 bases in between. CDR3 nucleotides: TGCGCCAGCAGCTTGCAGACAGGCTTTGCGAACACTGAAGCTTTCTTT. Protein sequence: CASSLQTGFANTEAFF. The whole variable domain, filled in from reference TRBV5-1 and TRBJ1-1, reads KAGVTQTPRYLIKTRGQQVTLSCSPISGHRSVSWYQQTPGQGLQFLFEYFSETQRNKGNFPGRFSGRQFSNSRSEMNVSTLELGDSALYLCASSLQTGFANTEAFFGQGTRLTVV.

The V gene is TRBV6-1, the J gene TRBJ2-7; 8 bases agree with TRBD1. Per the germline V gene, CDR1 is MNHNS and CDR2 is SASEGT. V dropped 1 base and J dropped 4; count of bases not matched to a gene: 6. The CDR3 covers 15 residues. CDR3 region: CASSEVGQVPYEQYF. CDR3 coding DNA: TGTGCCAGCAGTGAAGTGGGACAGGTCCCTTACGAGCAGTACTTC.

In its sample, this clonotype was seen a few times. The CDR3 DNA is TGTGCCAGCTTCAACCTGGGGGGCCGTAATTCACCCCTCCACTTT. It specifies CASFNLGGRNSPLHF. The V and J genes are TRBV7-4 and TRBJ1-6; D is possibly TRBD1 (6 bases). The CDR3 consists of 15 residues. CDR1 and CDR2 (germline): SGHVT, SQSDAQ. The V end was cut by 8 bases, the J end by 6 bases, with 17 bases between.

The chain uses TRBV15 and TRBJ2-5; tentatively, D is TRBD2 (6 bases). Trimming removed 8 bases from V and 2 bases from J, with 21 bases in between. Germline V gene sequence: CDR1 LNHNV, CDR2 YYDKDF (reference sequence). This CDR3 is built from 16 residues. In DNA form, the CDR3 reads TGTGCCACCTCCAGAGTTGGTGGGAGCGGGCAAGAGACCCAGTACTTC. Its protein product is CATSRVGGSGQETQYF.

The sample holds a few counts of this clonotype. The CDR3 loop reads CSAMYRRDSFNYGYTF. The CDR3, as DNA: TGCAGTGCGATGTACCGGCGGGACAGTTTTAACTATGGCTACACCTTC. The chain couples TRBV20-1 to TRBJ1-2, with TRBD1 matching over 7 bases. This CDR3 is built from 16 residues. CDR1 is DFQATT and CDR2 is SNEGSKA in the germline V gene (reference sequence). Losses at the gene ends were 6 bases for V and 1 base for J; bases not matched to a gene: 14.

The chain carries TRBV6-5 and TRBJ1-2; D not resolved. V lost 0 bases and J lost 0, with 14 bases in between. The CDR3 extends over 17 amino acids. In germline, CDR1 is MNHEY, CDR2 SVGAGI. CDR3 sequence (DNA): TGTGCCAGCAGTTACTCGCTCGCAACAGCTACTAACTATGGCTACACCTTC. It yields the protein CASSYSLATATNYGYTF.

The CDR3 here is CASTNPSADTQYF. The DNA for the CDR3 is TGTGCCAGCACTAACCCTAGCGCAGATACGCAGTATTTT. V and J are TRBV7-6 and TRBJ2-3, with D maybe TRBD2 (6 bases). The V gene's germline CDR1 is SGHVS and CDR2 FNYEAQ. The CDR3 length is 13 residues. Between the trimmed V and J ends, which lost 7 bases and 4 bases, there was a span of 12 bases.

This clonotype has only a few counts. The rearrangement uses TRBV10-2 and TRBJ1-1; unclear D gene. V was pared by 3 bases and J by 4 bases, with 9 bases between. Looked up from germline, CDR1 is WSHSY and CDR2 is SAAADI. This CDR3 contains 13 residues. CDR3 bases: TGCGCCAGCAGTGAATCCGGGATCACTGAAGCTTTCTTT. Translating it yields CASSESGITEAFF.